Following are 2 T cell receptor beta chains from one sample sequenced in a study of identical twins. A single record per CDR3 protein comes from TCRdb applying MiXCR to the 5' RACE reads. The table shows around 370,000 distinct CDR3 sequences, with 8.5% to 10% occurring only once. The sequenced sample was naive T cells sorted from blood. The receptors come from a woman in her forties or fifties in good health.

A few counts support this clonotype. The chain is built from TRBV10-3 and TRBJ2-6; D remains unclear. CDR1 ENHRY and CDR2 SYGVKD come from the germline V gene. V was trimmed by 3 bases and J by 0 bases, leaving 12 bases between them. The CDR3 is 17 amino acids. CDR3 region: CAISDSKSLSGANVLTF. CDR3 nucleotide sequence: TGTGCCATCAGTGACTCAAAGTCGCTCTCTGGGGCCAACGTCCTGACTTTC.

This clonotype was counted at least ten times. This chain uses TRBV4-1 with TRBJ2-7; a weak D match, TRBD2 (6 bases). Germline values: CDR1 MGHRA, CDR2 YSYEKL. The CDR3 spans 15 residues. Trimming took 1 base from V and 2 from J, leaving 12 bases between them. CDR3 nucleotide sequence: TGCGCCAGCAGCCAAGTGGGGAGGAGCCCCTACGAGCAGTACTTC. It yields the protein CASSQVGRSPYEQYF.